A single sample is the source of the 2 T cell receptor beta chains below, sequenced in a study of shared clonotypes between healthy human individuals. Clones were sequenced by immunoSEQ multiplex PCR, and TCRdb holds only the in-frame ones, with some missing. The sample consists of about 2.1 million clones, about 93% of them appearing once. Naivety among CD8 cells was defined by CD45RO negativity and positive CCR7 selection, thereby excluding terminally differentiated effector memory CD45RA+ cells. The sequenced material came from naive CD8+ T cells from PBMCs. The source of these receptors is a man aged 18-30 years in good health. Some clones in this sample may be carry-over from other donors' samples.

V gene TRBV5-1 combines with J gene TRBJ2-1; 9 bases are a match to TRBD2. The ends lost 4 bases at V and 8 bases at J; junction bases unmatched: 16. The CDR3 is 17 residues long. The germline V gene encodes CDR1 SGHRS and CDR2 YFSETQ. CDR3 sequence (DNA): TGCGCCAGCAGCCCCCGAGGGGCGGGAGGGAAAGGGTATGAGCAGTTCTTC. Translated: CASSPRGAGGKGYEQFF.

In this sample, this clone turned up once. The rearrangement joins TRBV6-6 to TRBJ2-1, with 9 bases that match TRBD2. Germline CDR1 is MNHNY and CDR2 is SVGAGI (reference sequence). The J segment lost 8 bases and the V segment lost 10 bases, leaving 9 bases of the junction unmatched. There are 13 residues in the CDR3. The CDR3, as DNA: TGTGCCACCTGGACTAGCGAGGTCCATGAGCAGTTCTTC. Encoded protein: CATWTSEVHEQFF.